The next 18 T cell receptor beta chains were all read from a single sample in a study of cytomegalovirus exposure and HLA in healthy donors. Primers: 60 Vbeta forward and 13 Jbeta reverse. The repertoire was sequenced with immunoSEQ multiplex PCR; TCRdb's copy has only in-frame clones and lacks some. The sample consists of some 100,000 clones, approximately 76% of them appearing once. The material sequenced was PBMCs. The receptors stem from a man aged 45-60 years in good health and CMV-seropositive.

The V call is TRBV6-6, the J call TRBJ2-2; D is unresolved. The CDR3 is 10 residues long. V was pared by 5 bases and J by 7 bases, with 2 bases between. Per the germline V gene, CDR1 is MNHNY and CDR2 is SVGAGI (reference sequence). CDR3 sequence (DNA): TGTGCCAGCAGTCACGGGGAGCTGTTTTTT. Amino acids: CASSHGELFF.

This chain uses TRBV5-1 with TRBJ2-1; 10 bases line up with TRBD2. With 2 bases clipped from V and 7 bases from J, the junction kept 0 bases outside the gene matches. Germline loops: CDR1 SGHRS, CDR2 YFSETQ. CDR3 length: 13 residues. This CDR3 reads CASSLLAGNEQFF. The CDR3 bases are TGCGCCAGCAGCTTACTAGCGGGGAATGAGCAGTTCTTC.

This clone has just a few counts. This sequence joins TRBV2 and TRBJ2-1, with 9 bases identical to TRBD2. CDR1 SNHLY and CDR2 FYNNEI come from the germline V gene. The CDR3 spans 15 residues. The trim removed 3 bases at V and 4 bases at J, leaving 4 bases unmatched. CDR3 DNA: TGTGCCAGCAGTGAGCGAGCGGGGGGATACAATGAGCAGTTCTTC. Amino acid sequence: CASSERAGGYNEQFF.

The chain joins TRBV5-6 to TRBJ2-1, with 13 bases identical to TRBD2. CDR3 size: 16 residues. Trimming removed 1 base from V and 8 bases from J; junction bases left unmatched: 6. The germline V gene encodes CDR1 SGHDT and CDR2 YYEEEE. This CDR3 reads CASSLPGTSGTDEQFF. CDR3 DNA: TGTGCCAGCAGCTTGCCCGGGACTAGCGGGACCGATGAGCAGTTCTTC.

The chain recombines TRBV5-5 with TRBJ2-7, with a tentative D call TRBD2 (6 bases). CDR1 and CDR2 from the germline V gene are SGHKS and YYEKEE (reference sequence). V was cut by 0 bases and J by 1 base, with 11 bases left in between. The CDR3 covers 15 residues. The CDR3 sequence is CASSLAVAASYEQYF. In DNA form, the CDR3 reads TGTGCCAGCAGCTTGGCGGTAGCGGCATCCTACGAGCAGTACTTC.

The chain is built from TRBV9 and TRBJ1-5; the match to TRBD1 covers 8 bases. The J segment lost 0 bases and the V segment lost 2 bases, leaving 1 base of the junction unmatched. Germline V gene data show CDR1 as SGDLS and CDR2 as YYNGEE. The CDR3 covers 15 residues. The DNA of the CDR3 is TGTGCCAGCAGCGTGGGACAGGATAGCAATCAGCCCCAGCATTTT. Translated: CASSVGQDSNQPQHF.

The chain combines TRBV27 with TRBJ2-7, with 7 bases fitting TRBD1. CDR3 length equals 14 residues. Germline CDR1 MNHEY, CDR2 SMNVEV (reference sequence). The V gene end was trimmed by 8 bases and the J gene end by 0 bases; junction bases not matched to a gene: 7. CDR3 loop: CASRDRLSSYEQYF. The CDR3 coding sequence is TGTGCCAGCCGGGACAGATTAAGCTCCTACGAGCAGTACTTC.

The chain employs TRBV7-6 and TRBJ2-7, with TRBD1 as a possible D gene (6 bases). The CDR3 has 16 residues. Per the germline V gene, CDR1 is SGHVS and CDR2 is FNYEAQ. With 0 bases removed from V and 5 bases from J, the gap between germline ends came to 17 bases. The CDR3, as DNA: TGTGCCAGCAGCTTAGCGGTGGACAGAGCTCGTCACGAGCAGTACTTC. Translation: CASSLAVDRARHEQYF.

The rearrangement links TRBV5-4 to TRBJ2-1, with TRBD1 identical over 9 bases. Germline CDR1 SGHNT, CDR2 YYREEE (reference sequence). V lost 4 bases and J lost 8; bases outside the gene matches: 13. The CDR3 extends over 16 amino acids. This chain's CDR3 is CASSPPRTGAKDEQFF. In DNA form, the CDR3 reads TGTGCCAGCAGCCCCCCTAGGACAGGGGCGAAAGATGAGCAGTTCTTC.

This clone is a singleton in its sample. This chain links TRBV7-6 with TRBJ2-2; 9 bases are a match to TRBD1. The CDR3 sequence is 15 residues long. J was trimmed by 6 bases and V by 5 bases; bases with no gene match: 7. Germline CDR1 and CDR2: SGHVS and FNYEAQ. CDR3 nucleotides: TGTGCCAGCAGCATTGGGACAGGGTTGGCCGGGGAGCTGTTTTTT. Residues: CASSIGTGLAGELFF.

The chain carries TRBV11-2 and TRBJ2-5, with D possibly matching TRBD1 (8 bases). V was shortened by 4 bases and J by 5 bases, with 17 bases between the two germline ends. The V gene's germline CDR1 is SGHAT and CDR2 FQNNGV. This CDR3 is 15 amino acids long. The CDR3 region is CASSSPDREGETQYF. The CDR3 DNA is TGTGCCAGCAGCTCGCCGGACAGGGAGGGGGAGACCCAGTACTTC.

The chain employs TRBV19 and TRBJ2-3; 8 nucleotides match TRBD1. Germline values: CDR1 LNHDA, CDR2 SQIVND (reference sequence). J gave up 4 bases and V 3 bases, and 6 bases lay outside the gene matches. The CDR3 runs 15 residues. The CDR3 here is CASSIRQGSPDTQYF. In nucleotides, the CDR3 is TGTGCCAGTAGTATCCGACAGGGGAGCCCAGATACGCAGTATTTT.

This clone was counted a few times. The chain employs TRBV7-9 and TRBJ2-7; TRBD2 is a possible D gene (5 bases). The ends were cut back, 6 bases at V and 7 bases at J, with 28 bases in the middle. Germline loops: CDR1 SEHNR, CDR2 FQNEAQ (reference sequence). The CDR3 extends over 17 amino acids. Here the CDR3 reads CASRAMGGTAGEWEQYF. Here the CDR3 DNA reads TGTGCCAGCAGGGCTATGGGCGGAACCGCTGGGGAGTGGGAGCAGTACTTC.

This clone was recorded a few times. The rearrangement joins TRBV29-1 to TRBJ2-5, with 7 bases identical to TRBD1. This CDR3 is 13 amino acids long. CDR1 and CDR2 (germline): SQVTM, ANQGSEA. After removal of 6 bases from V and 4 bases from J, the junction contained 8 bases not matched to a gene. CDR3 bases: TGCAGCGTCTCTAGACAGGGTCGAGAGACCCAGTACTTC. This encodes CSVSRQGRETQYF. Complete variable domain (other parts from reference TRBV29-1 and TRBJ2-5): SAVISQKPSRDICQRGTSLTIQCQVDSQVTMMFWYRQQPGQSLTLIATANQGSEATYESGFVIDKFPISRPNLTFSTLTVSNMSPEDSSIYLCSVSRQGRETQYFGPGTRLLVL.

This chain uses TRBV11-2 with TRBJ2-7, with TRBD2 matching 16 bases. CDR3 length: 18 residues. V dropped 4 bases and J dropped 3; count of bases not matched to a gene: 9. In germline, CDR1 is SGHAT, CDR2 FQNNGV. The CDR3: CASSSRGLAGGSSYEQYF. The CDR3 nucleotides read TGTGCCAGCAGCTCCCGGGGACTAGCGGGGGGGAGTAGCTACGAGCAGTACTTC. Filled out from reference TRBV11-2 and TRBJ2-7, the complete variable domain reads EAGVAQSPRYKIIEKRQSVAFWCNPISGHATLYWYQQILGQGPKLLIQFQNNGVVDDSQLPKDRFSAERLKGVDSTLKIQPAKLEDSAVYLCASSSRGLAGGSSYEQYFGPGTRLTVT.

A remark on this clone: The limits of the CDR3 on the DNA are not certain, so only TCRdb's listed CDR3 is given. The chain has TRBV5-1 and TRBJ2-7; the DNA was not used to check the table's D call, TRBD1. Germline lookup yields CDR1 SGHRS and CDR2 YFSETQ. From its first to its last residue, the CDR3 has 18 amino acids. The CDR3 loop reads CASSLAEFGKGATYERYF.

The genes are TRBV6-1 and TRBJ2-5; 9 bases map to TRBD2. J lost 4 bases, V lost 4 bases, and 10 bases had no gene match. Per the germline V gene, CDR1 is MNHNS and CDR2 is SASEGT. The CDR3 loop spans 16 amino acids. CDR3 in DNA: TGTGCCAGCAGTGGCTTCCAGGCGGGGGGGCGAGAGACCCAGTACTTC. Translation: CASSGFQAGGRETQYF.

This clone was seen more than once but under ten times. Here the CDR3 reads CASRTPGSYGYTF. The CDR3 DNA follows: TGTGCCAGCAGGACGCCAGGCTCTTATGGCTACACCTTC. The chain has TRBV6-5 and TRBJ1-2; D uncertain. The V gene's germline CDR1 is MNHEY and CDR2 SVGAGI. The CDR3 spans 13 residues. Trimming shortened V by 6 bases and J by 5 bases, and 13 bases separated the two germline ends.